A selection of T cell receptor beta chains follows, all from one sample in a study of blood T cells in healthy people across ages. TCRdb analysed the 5' RACE reads with MiXCR anew, one entry per CDR3 protein. Of about 540,000 distinct CDR3 sequences in the sample, 24% were seen once. Separately, the same data were catalogued under a study of T cells of mothers and their children.

The sequencing sample was made of blood. The receptors come from a boy younger than 18 in good health. Both conserved end residues are part of each CDR3. The D gene is left open where the match is weak. Some rows mark clone size as missing; the rest say once, few, many or name a class of expanded clone.

V gene	CDR3 length	J gene	clone size	D gene	CDR3 DNA	CDR3 protein
TRBV29-1	10	TRBJ2-2	-	-	TGCAGCGTTGACACCGGGGAGCTGTTTTTT	CSVDTGELFF
TRBV20-1	13	TRBJ1-1	-	-	TGCAGTGCTAGAACTGGATTGAACACTGAAGCTTTCTTT	CSARTGLNTEAFF
TRBV7-9	14	TRBJ2-7	many	TRBD2	TGTGCCAGCAGCTTAGCGGGACTACCCTACGAGCAGTACTTC	CASSLAGLPYEQYF
TRBV6-2/TRBV6-3	13	TRBJ2-1	-	-	TGTGCCACCGAACAGAGCTCCTACAATGAGCAGTTCTTC	CATEQSSYNEQFF
TRBV18	15	TRBJ2-1	few	TRBD1	TGTGCCAGCTCACCACCGGGACAGGACTACAATGAGCAGTTCTTC	CASSPPGQDYNEQFF
TRBV7-9	16	TRBJ2-6	-	TRBD1	TGTGCCAGCAGTAGACAGGGGGCTTCTGGGGCCAACGTCCCGACTTTC	CASSRQGASGANVPTF
TRBV24-1	16	TRBJ2-7	few	-	TGTGCCACCAGTGATGCCGGGACGCTAGACCCCTACGAGCAGTACTTC	CATSDAGTLDPYEQYF
TRBV6-1	15	TRBJ2-5	-	TRBD2	TGTGCCAGCAGTGGACTAGCGGGGGGTTCAGAGACCCAGTACTTC	CASSGLAGGSETQYF
TRBV3-1	14	TRBJ2-4	-	-	TGTGCCAGCAGCCACGGGGCCAGCAAAAACATTCAGTACTTC	CASSHGASKNIQYF
TRBV29-1	13	TRBJ2-1	many	TRBD1	TGCAGCGTGCGACAGGGGGGGTACAATGAGCAGTTCTTC	CSVRQGGYNEQFF
TRBV4-3	16	TRBJ2-6	-	-	TGCGCCAGTAGCCAAGATTCCGGGTCCGGGGCCACCGTCCTGACTTTC	CASSQDSGSGATVLTF
TRBV7-7	14	TRBJ2-2	-	TRBD1	TGTGCTAGCAGCTTAGCGGACAGGGGCGGGGAGCTGTTTTTT	CASSLADRGGELFF
TRBV7-3	16	TRBJ2-1	few	TRBD2	TGTGCCAGCAGCTTAGCGGGACTAGGTTCCTACAATGAGCAGTTCTTC	CASSLAGLGSYNEQFF
TRBV7-9	15	TRBJ1-1	-	-	TGTGCCAGCAGCCTCCCTTCGGCCACCCATACTGAAGCTTTCTTT	CASSLPSATHTEAFF
TRBV24-1	16	TRBJ1-2	-	-	TGTGCCACCAGTGATCCCGGATGGGACGGGAACTATGGCTACACCTTC	CATSDPGWDGNYGYTF
TRBV5-5	15	TRBJ2-5	-	-	TGTGCCAGCAGCCCGGGCTCTTCAATAGCAGAGACCCAGTACTTC	CASSPGSSIAETQYF
TRBV20-1	13	TRBJ1-6	few	-	TGCAGTGCTACAGGCGGAATCCTCGGTTCACCCAACTTT	CSATGGILGSPNF
TRBV9	15	TRBJ2-6	-	-	TGTGCCAGCAGCGCCAGGGGATTCGGGGCCAACGTCCTGACTTTC	CASSARGFGANVLTF
TRBV7-9	16	TRBJ1-4	many	-	TGTGCCAGCAGCTACTGGACAGCCGCAACTAATGAAAAACTGTTTTTT	CASSYWTAATNEKLFF
TRBV6-1	16	TRBJ2-5	-	TRBD2	TGTGCCAGCAGTGAACGTATTACTAGCGGGACGGAGACCCAGTACTTC	CASSERITSGTETQYF
TRBV4-3	17	TRBJ2-4	few	-	TGCGCCAGCAGCCAAGATCCCCCCAGGGCAACCAAAAACATTCAGTACTTC	CASSQDPPRATKNIQYF
TRBV25-1	16	TRBJ2-3	few	-	TGTGCCAGCAGTGAGGTAGGGGCCTGGACCACAGATACGCAGTATTTT	CASSEVGAWTTDTQYF
TRBV7-2	16	TRBJ2-1	-	-	TGTGCCGGCAGCTTTTCGGGATCCAGAATCTACAATGAGCAGTTCTTC	CAGSFSGSRIYNEQFF
TRBV5-5	18	TRBJ1-6	-	-	TGTGCCAGCAGCTTGGGGACCCTGGACAGCTCCTATAATTCACCCCTCCACTTT	CASSLGTLDSSYNSPLHF
TRBV7-2	13	TRBJ2-5	-	-	TGTGCCAGCAGCTTACTGTACCAAGAGACCCAGTACTTC	CASSLLYQETQYF
TRBV5-1	14	TRBJ2-3	-	TRBD2	TGCGCCAGCAGTTGGAGCGGGGTAACAGATACGCAGTATTTT	CASSWSGVTDTQYF
TRBV20-1	14	TRBJ1-3	-	-	TGCAGTGCTAGAGAGACGGGAACGGGAAACACCATATATTTT	CSARETGTGNTIYF
TRBV20-1	15	TRBJ2-4	-	-	TGCAGTGCTAGTGCACCACTGAAGGCCAAAAACATTCAGTACTTC	CSASAPLKAKNIQYF
TRBV7-2	16	TRBJ2-1	few	-	TGTGCCAGCAGCTTACCCAATTGGGGACGTTACAATGAGCAGTTCTTC	CASSLPNWGRYNEQFF
TRBV7-2	15	TRBJ2-7	-	TRBD2	TGTGCCAGCAGCTTAGAGACTAGCGGGGGGTACGAGCAGTACTTC	CASSLETSGGYEQYF
TRBV7-9	13	TRBJ2-3	-	-	TGTGCCAGCAGCTTAGCCCTGTTTCGTACGCAGTATTTT	CASSLALFRTQYF
TRBV3-1	11	TRBJ2-7	-	-	TGTGCCAGCAGCAGCTCCTACGAGCAGCACTTC	CASSSSYEQHF
TRBV20-1	15	TRBJ2-1	-	TRBD2	TGCAGTGCCAAAGAACTAGCGGGAGGGCCATATGAGCAGTTCTTC	CSAKELAGGPYEQFF
TRBV6-5	15	TRBJ2-4	-	-	TGTGCCAGCAGTTACTCGAGGGAAGCCAAAAACATTCAGTACTTC	CASSYSREAKNIQYF
TRBV5-1	15	TRBJ1-2	-	-	TGCGCCAGCAGCTTGCCCGGGTCGCGTGACTATGGCTACACCTTC	CASSLPGSRDYGYTF
TRBV20-1	15	TRBJ2-1	few	-	TGCAGTGCTGGGGGCCAGCTGACAGCTTTTAATGAGCAGTTCTTC	CSAGGQLTAFNEQFF
TRBV5-1	15	TRBJ2-1	-	TRBD1	TGCGCCAGCAGGATGCAGGGACAGGGATACAATGAGCAGTTCTTC	CASRMQGQGYNEQFF
TRBV5-1	13	TRBJ1-1	few	TRBD1	TGCGCCAGCAGACGGACAGGAAACACTGAAGCTTTCTTT	CASRRTGNTEAFF
TRBV10-3	13	TRBJ1-2	few	-	TGTGCCATCAGTGAAGGGGCAGTCTATGGCTACACCTTC	CAISEGAVYGYTF
TRBV9	14	TRBJ2-5	few	TRBD2	TGTGCCAGCAGCGAGAGCGGGAGGGAAGAGACCCAGTACTTC	CASSESGREETQYF
TRBV10-2	20	TRBJ2-5	-	TRBD2	TGCGCCAGCAGTGAGTCCCGACTAGCGGGACTAGACATCGTCGCAGAGACCCAGTACTTC	CASSESRLAGLDIVAETQYF
TRBV19	14	TRBJ1-1	-	TRBD1	TGTGCCAGTAGTTGGACAGGGGGTGAAACTGAAGCTTTCTTT	CASSWTGGETEAFF
TRBV20-1	17	TRBJ2-7	once	-	TGCAGTGCCAGAGGGATCCAATGGGGTACAAGCTCCTACGAGCAGTACTTC	CSARGIQWGTSSYEQYF
TRBV29-1	10	TRBJ2-5	many	-	TGCAGCGTTCTAGCAGAGACCCAGTACTTC	CSVLAETQYF
TRBV4-3	17	TRBJ2-1	few	TRBD2	TGCGCCAGCAGCCAAGATCATAGTAGCGGGGCCTACAATGAGCAGTTCTTC	CASSQDHSSGAYNEQFF
TRBV28	15	TRBJ1-6	few	-	TGTGCCAGCAGCTTAACCGGGACGGCCAATTCACCCCTCCACTTT	CASSLTGTANSPLHF
TRBV12-5	13	TRBJ2-3	few	-	TGTGCTAGTGGTTTGGGGACCCGGGATACGCAGTATTTT	CASGLGTRDTQYF